This entry lists 30 T cell receptor beta chains sequenced from one sample in a study of blood T cell repertoires in COVID-19. Method: immunoSEQ multiplex PCR; TCRdb's copy keeps in-frame clones and lacks some. The sample records around 160,000 clones, around nine tenths being singletons. The sequencing sample was made of PBMCs or T cells enriched from blood (not recorded which). All receptors come from a woman in her twenties or thirties with acute COVID-19.

The chain employs TRBV10-2 and TRBJ1-1, with 7 bases matching TRBD1. This CDR3 region has 14 residues. The V gene end was trimmed by 3 bases and the J gene end by 3 bases; junction bases not matched to a gene: 4. Germline V gene lookup returns CDR1 WSHSY and CDR2 SAAADI. CDR3 sequence: CASSDGQGDTEAFF. The DNA for the CDR3 is TGCGCCAGCAGTGATGGGCAGGGGGACACTGAAGCTTTCTTT.

The chain employs TRBV7-9 and TRBJ1-3, with D perhaps matching TRBD1 (5 bases). V lost 4 bases, J lost 3 bases, and 7 bases lay in between. The CDR3 sequence is 13 residues long. Germline values: CDR1 SEHNR, CDR2 FQNEAQ (reference sequence). CDR3: CASSSTVGNTIYF. CDR3 in DNA: TGTGCCAGCAGCTCGACAGTTGGAAACACCATATATTTT.

V usage is TRBV7-9 and J usage is TRBJ2-5; 8 nucleotides agree with TRBD1. CDR3 length equals 16 residues. Per the germline V gene, CDR1 is SEHNR and CDR2 is FQNEAQ (reference sequence). The V gene end was trimmed by 5 bases and the J gene end by 3 bases; junction bases not matched to a gene: 11. CDR3 sequence: CASSTRTGRMEETQYF. CDR3 in DNA: TGTGCCAGCAGCACACGGACAGGGAGGATGGAAGAGACCCAGTACTTC. The full variable domain, in which reference TRBV7-9 and TRBJ2-5 provide the parts outside the CDR3, is DTGVSQNPRHKITKRGQNVTFRCDPISEHNRLYWYRQTLGQGPEFLTYFQNEAQLEKSRLLSDRFSAERPKGSFSTLEIQRTEQGDSAMYLCASSTRTGRMEETQYFGPGTRLLVL.

V is TRBV10-3 and J is TRBJ2-7; D not certain. Trimming took off 8 bases at V and 2 bases at J, with 13 bases between the two ends. The germline gives CDR1 ENHRY, CDR2 SYGVKD. The CDR3 is 13 amino acids. This CDR3 reads CAIGDETTYEQYF. CDR3 sequence (DNA): TGTGCCATCGGCGATGAGACAACCTACGAGCAGTACTTC.

The rearrangement links TRBV9 to TRBJ2-1; 7 nucleotides line up with TRBD2. This CDR3 has 16 amino acids. Germline V CDR1 and CDR2: SGDLS, YYNGEE. Trimming removed 0 bases from V and 6 bases from J; junction bases left unmatched: 9. DNA of the CDR3: TGTGCCAGCAGCGTAGACCCTCACGGGGGGAGCAATGAGCAGTTCTTC. Protein: CASSVDPHGGSNEQFF.

This clone was picked up one time. This CDR3 is CASSQDLAGGPDEQYF. The CDR3 DNA follows: TGCGCCAGCAGCCAGGACCTAGCGGGAGGGCCGGACGAGCAGTACTTC. The rearrangement joins TRBV4-3 to TRBJ2-7, with TRBD2 identical over 12 bases. V shed 3 bases and J 5 bases; nucleotides not matched to a gene: 8. This CDR3 has 16 residues. The germline V gene has CDR1 LGHNA and CDR2 YSLEER.

CDR3 nucleotide sequence: TGTGCCAGTAGTATCCAGGGTATGTCGAACACTGAAGCTTTCTTT. Amino acid sequence: CASSIQGMSNTEAFF. The V gene is TRBV19, the J gene TRBJ1-1; D perhaps matches TRBD1 (5 bases). The CDR3 runs 15 residues. Germline V gene lookup returns CDR1 LNHDA and CDR2 SQIVND (reference sequence). V was clipped by 3 bases and J by 1 base, with 12 bases between them.

The V gene is TRBV23-1, the J gene TRBJ2-7, with TRBD1 matching over 7 bases. TRBV23-1 is noted as an ORF with a role that remains uncertain. This CDR3 spans 14 amino acids. Trimming cost V 4 bases and J 5 bases; bases outside gene matches: 8. CDR3 region: CASSPRGPMNEQYF. The CDR3 DNA reads TGCGCCAGCAGTCCTAGGGGGCCTATGAACGAGCAGTACTTC.

This clone appeared a single time. The V and J genes are TRBV10-2 and TRBJ2-2, with unresolved D. From germline, CDR1 is WSHSY and CDR2 SAAADI. V lost 2 bases, J lost 5 bases, and 6 bases lay in between. CDR3 length equals 13 residues. The CDR3 bases are TGCGCCAGCAGTGAGGAGAGGACCGGGGAGCTGTTTTTT. Translated: CASSEERTGELFF.

This chain uses TRBV12-2 with TRBJ2-1; TRBD2, as called in the table, went unchecked against the DNA. TRBV12-2 is recorded as a pseudogene. CDR3 length: 17 residues. The CDR3 loop is CASRLGREWEGQDEQFF. CDR3 DNA: TGTGCAAGTCGCTTAGGACGTGAGTGGGAGGGCCAGGATGAGCAGTTCTTC.

V gene TRBV28 combines with J gene TRBJ1-2; D not certain. Germline CDR1 MDHEN, CDR2 SYDVKM. The CDR3 totals 15 residues. Trimming left V 2 bases short and J 2 bases short, with 12 bases between. The CDR3 sequence: CASSLDGLLNYGYTF. CDR3 DNA: TGTGCCAGCAGTTTAGACGGACTACTAAACTATGGCTACACCTTC.

This clone was seen just once. The J gene is TRBJ1-2, the V gene TRBV6-2 or TRBV6-3, with no clear D. Germline lookup yields CDR1 MNHEY and CDR2 SVGEGT. This CDR3 has 13 amino acids. V dropped 4 bases and J dropped 2 bases, with 8 bases sitting between them. The CDR3 spells CASSLGGNYGYTF. The CDR3 DNA follows: TGTGCCAGCAGTTTAGGCGGAAACTATGGCTACACCTTC.

V and J are TRBV7-6 and TRBJ2-5; the D gene is possibly TRBD2 (6 bases). The CDR3 covers 18 residues. V was cut by 1 base and J by 5 bases, with 23 bases left in between. The germline V gene has CDR1 SGHVS and CDR2 FNYEAQ. CDR3 bases: TGTGCCAGCAGCTTAGTCACCGCTCCCGGGACTGTCCGGGAGACCCAGTACTTC. Translating it yields CASSLVTAPGTVRETQYF.

The chain has TRBV7-8 and TRBJ1-2; tentatively, D is TRBD1 (6 bases). The CDR3 is 14 residues long. Trimming took off 2 bases at V and 4 bases at J, with 11 bases between the two ends. Germline loops: CDR1 SGHVS, CDR2 FQNEAQ. The CDR3 sequence is CASSLSGHPYGYTF. Written as DNA, the CDR3 is TGTGCCAGCAGCTTATCGGGACACCCCTATGGCTACACCTTC.

The chain is built from TRBV24-1 and TRBJ1-2, with unresolved D. Germline CDR1 is KGHDR and CDR2 is SFDVKD. Trimming removed 4 bases from V and 4 bases from J, with 3 bases in between. The CDR3 has 11 residues. The CDR3 reads CATSDSYGYTF. The CDR3 DNA follows: TGTGCCACCAGTGACAGCTATGGCTACACCTTC.

The CDR3 loop reads CASSPAGENIQYF. The CDR3 DNA follows: TGTGCCAGCTCACCGGCAGGGGAAAACATTCAGTACTTC. This chain joins TRBV18 and TRBJ2-4, with a possible D match to TRBD1 (6 bases). Per the germline V gene, CDR1 is KGHSH and CDR2 is LQKENI. Trimming took 3 bases from V and 5 from J, leaving 8 bases between them. The CDR3 sequence is 13 residues long.

The V call is TRBV5-8, the J call TRBJ2-1, with D perhaps TRBD2 (6 bases). The CDR3 runs to 12 residues. Germline CDR1 reads SGHTS; CDR2 reads YDEGEE. The V gene lost 7 bases and the J gene lost 4 bases, with 9 bases spanning the gap. The CDR3 spells CASRLGYNEQFF. Written as DNA, the CDR3 is TGTGCCAGCCGACTAGGATACAATGAGCAGTTCTTC.

V gene TRBV5-6 combines with J gene TRBJ2-3, with D tentatively TRBD2 (5 bases). The germline V gene has CDR1 SGHDT and CDR2 YYEEEE. Deletions cut 1 base from V and 3 bases from J, with 9 bases between. The CDR3 sequence is 14 residues long. CDR3 sequence reads: CASSLLARTDTQYF. DNA for the CDR3: TGTGCCAGCAGCTTGCTAGCCCGGACAGATACGCAGTATTTT. Complete variable domain (other parts from reference TRBV5-6 and TRBJ2-3): DAGVTQSPTHLIKTRGQQVTLRCSPKSGHDTVSWYQQALGQGPQFIFQYYEEEERQRGNFPDRFSGHQFPNYSSELNVNALLLGDSALYLCASSLLARTDTQYFGPGTRLTVL.

This chain links TRBV2 with TRBJ2-7; D may be TRBD2 (5 bases). CDR1 is SNHLY and CDR2 is FYNNEI in the germline V gene. The CDR3 totals 13 residues. Trimming removed 6 bases at V and 5 bases at J, with 14 bases between. The CDR3: CASSGGGGNEQYF. CDR3 coding DNA: TGTGCCAGCAGCGGAGGCGGTGGGAACGAGCAGTACTTC. The full variable domain, completed using reference TRBV2 and TRBJ2-7, is EPEVTQTPSHQVTQMGQEVILRCVPISNHLYFYWYRQILGQKVEFLVSFYNNEISEKSEIFDDQFSVERPDGSNFTLKIRSTKLEDSAMYFCASSGGGGNEQYFGPGTRLTVT.

Only one count was recorded for this clone. V is TRBV30 and J is TRBJ1-1; D gene unclear. The CDR3 extends over 13 amino acids. The V end lost 5 bases, the J end lost 5 bases, and 15 bases lay between the germline ends. Per the germline V gene, CDR1 is GTSNPN and CDR2 is SVGIG (reference sequence). The CDR3 nucleotides read TGTGCCTGGGGGAAGGTCCGAGGGACTGAAGCTTTCTTT. The encoded protein is CAWGKVRGTEAFF. Full variable domain (outside the CDR3, taken from reference TRBV30 and TRBJ1-1): SQTIHQWPATLVQPVGSPLSLECTVEGTSNPNLYWYRQAAGRGLQLLFYSVGIGQISSEVPQNLSASRPQDRQFILSSKKLLLSDSGFYLCAWGKVRGTEAFFGQGTRLTVV.

The chain uses TRBV28 and TRBJ2-7; D is unresolved. Trimming removed 3 bases at V and 6 bases at J, with 15 bases between. Germline CDR1 reads MDHEN; CDR2 reads SYDVKM. The length of the CDR3 is 14 residues. The CDR3 is CASSFSSTLPEQYF. The CDR3 DNA sequence: TGTGCCAGCAGTTTTAGTAGCACCTTACCCGAGCAGTACTTC.

This rearrangement joins TRBV25-1 to TRBJ2-3; 11 nucleotides align to TRBD2. The CDR3 has 16 residues. Germline V CDR1 and CDR2: MGHDK, SYGVNS. The junction had 3 bases not matched to a gene; V was cut back by 4 bases and J by 0 bases. The CDR3 DNA reads as TGTGCCAGCAGTGTGGGACTAGCGGAAAGCACAGATACGCAGTATTTT. Translation: CASSVGLAESTDTQYF.

The rearrangement joins TRBV10-3 to TRBJ1-1; the match to TRBD1 covers 8 bases. This CDR3 contains 12 residues. The ends lost 10 bases at V and 5 bases at J; junction bases unmatched: 6. Germline V gene lookup returns CDR1 ENHRY and CDR2 SYGVKD. The CDR3 region is CATQGARTEAFF. The CDR3 DNA is TGTGCCACGCAGGGGGCTCGGACTGAAGCTTTCTTT.

This rearrangement joins TRBV11-2 to TRBJ1-3, with D uncertain. The CDR3 length is 12 residues. Trimming stripped 5 bases from V and 0 bases from J, with 2 bases between. CDR1 is SGHAT, CDR2 FQNNGV, per germline. The CDR3 sequence: CASSHSGNTIYF. The CDR3 DNA is TGTGCCAGCAGCCACTCTGGAAACACCATATATTTT. The whole variable domain, filled in from reference TRBV11-2 and TRBJ1-3, reads EAGVAQSPRYKIIEKRQSVAFWCNPISGHATLYWYQQILGQGPKLLIQFQNNGVVDDSQLPKDRFSAERLKGVDSTLKIQPAKLEDSAVYLCASSHSGNTIYFGEGSWLTVV.

CDR3 in amino acids: CASRITSGAYNEQFF. In DNA, the CDR3 is TGTGCCAGTCGAATAACTAGCGGGGCTTACAATGAGCAGTTCTTC. V is TRBV19 and J is TRBJ2-1, with 10 bases aligning to TRBD2. Germline trimming cut 8 bases from V and 4 bases from J; bases unmatched to any gene: 8. The CDR3 sequence is 15 residues long. The germline V gene encodes CDR1 LNHDA and CDR2 SQIVND (reference sequence).

The chain uses TRBV21-1 and TRBJ2-5; the D segment call TRBD2 is taken from the table without a DNA check. TRBV21-1 is termed a pseudogene. The CDR3 has 12 residues. The CDR3 loop reads CASGGGGKTQYF. The DNA of the CDR3 is TGTGCCAGCGGGGGAGGGGGGAAGACCCAGTACTTC.

The chain joins TRBV5-1 to TRBJ2-3; possibly TRBD1 for D (5 bases). The CDR3 consists of 13 residues. The ends were cut back, 4 bases at V and 3 bases at J, with 9 bases in the middle. Germline loops: CDR1 SGHRS, CDR2 YFSETQ. The CDR3 DNA reads TGCGCCAGCAGCCCAAGACAGACAGATACGCAGTATTTT. This sequence encodes CASSPRQTDTQYF. The variable domain in full, with the rest retrieved from reference TRBV5-1 and TRBJ2-3, is KAGVTQTPRYLIKTRGQQVTLSCSPISGHRSVSWYQQTPGQGLQFLFEYFSETQRNKGNFPGRFSGRQFSNSRSEMNVSTLELGDSALYLCASSPRQTDTQYFGPGTRLTVL.

The chain is built from TRBV28 and TRBJ2-7; unclear D gene. CDR1 is MDHEN and CDR2 is SYDVKM in the germline V gene. Trimming took 5 bases from V and 3 from J, leaving 5 bases between them. The CDR3 is 11 amino acids. CDR3: CASSESYEQYF. CDR3 in DNA: TGTGCCAGCAGTGAGAGCTACGAGCAGTACTTC.

The chain carries TRBV19 and TRBJ1-1; D ambiguous. The V and J ends lost 3 bases and 0 bases respectively, with 5 bases between them. Germline V CDR1 and CDR2: LNHDA, SQIVND (reference sequence). This CDR3 contains 13 residues. The CDR3 spells CASSIYLNTEAFF. The CDR3 DNA reads TGTGCCAGTAGTATTTATCTGAACACTGAAGCTTTCTTT.

Written as DNA, the CDR3 is TGTGCCAGCAGCCAAAATCCGGGTCGAAACTATGGCTACACCTTC. As protein: CASSQNPGRNYGYTF. The chain couples TRBV7-2 to TRBJ1-2; D remains ambiguous. The germline V and J ends were trimmed by 5 bases and 2 bases, with 15 bases remaining between them. The CDR3 covers 15 residues. Germline V gives CDR1 SGHTA, CDR2 FQGNSA. The variable domain in full, with the rest retrieved from reference TRBV7-2 and TRBJ1-2, is GAGVSQSPSNKVTEKGKDVELRCDPISGHTALYWYRQSLGQGLEFLIYFQGNSAPDKSGLPSDRFSAERTGGSVSTLTIQRTQQEDSAVYLCASSQNPGRNYGYTFGSGTRLTVV.